The source of this TCR beta chain is a study of blood T cell repertoires in COVID-19. Profiled with immunoSEQ multiplex PCR; TCRdb holds only in-frame clones, not every one. Among 150,000 to 160,000 clones listed, about 89% were seen once. Germline V gene lookup returns CDR1 SGDLS and CDR2 YYNGEE. The CDR3 is made up of 13 amino acids. Trimming left V 3 bases short and J 4 bases short, with 10 bases between. The sequenced sample was peripheral blood. This TCR was sampled from a man over 45 with acute or convalescent COVID-19. The V gene is TRBV9, the J gene TRBJ1-2; D gene ambiguous. In nucleotides, the CDR3 is TGTGCCAGCAGCGCAGACGGAGGCTATGGCTACACCTTC. Translating gives CASSADGGYGYTF.